This TCR beta chain appears in the sequencing data of a study of shared clonotypes between healthy human individuals. Overall study context: Each donor had three CD4 naive, three CD4 memory, two CD8 naive and one CD8 memory plate.

Here immunoSEQ multiplex PCR was the method, and the copy in TCRdb shows in-frame clones only, minus some. Of millions of clones in the sample, over 85% are singletons; the top ten hold 0.85% to 1.3%. This CDR3 spans 17 amino acids. Germline-derived CDR1 and CDR2 are SGHNT and YENEEA. The ends lost 0 bases at V and 9 bases at J; junction bases unmatched: 11. Positive CCR7 selection of CD45RO-negative cells yielded the naive CD8 cells, and terminally differentiated effector memory CD45RA+ cells were excluded. The chain uses TRBV11-3 and TRBJ2-1; 10 bases match TRBD2. Sequencing was performed on naive CD8+ T cells sorted from blood. This TCR was recovered from a young man in good health. CDR3 nucleotides: TGTGCCAGCAGCTTAGATATTGGAGCGGGGGGGCCCGGTGAGCAGTTCTTC. It codes for CASSLDIGAGGPGEQFF.